This T cell receptor (beta chain) was recovered during a study of regulatory T cells in long-lasting Graves disease. This clonotype was detected many times. Its antigen is currently unknown. Time point noted: newly diagnosed GD, antithyroid drugs for less than 3 months. PBMCs provided the RNA from which the TCR library was made. The V segment lost 5 bases and the J segment 8 bases; nucleotides outside the gene matches: 6. Germline CDR1 is SGHTA and CDR2 is FQGTGA. This CDR3 contains 16 residues. Building of the TCR beta libraries involved iRepertoire HTBI primers and Arm-PCR of CDR3 regions. TCRdb fed the multiplex PCR reads into MiXCR, producing one record per CDR3 protein. Of 550,000 or so distinct CDR3 sequences in the sample, around 12% were seen once. Notes on the study in general: Thyroid tissue went unexamined; only peripheral blood was analyzed.

The same specimen was also included in a second study, on T cells in Graves' hyperthyroidism and ophthalmopathy. From that report: Hyperthyroidism of Graves' type that showed no ophthalmopathy progression within 18 months was stable.

The TCR originated in a woman between 25 and 40 years old with Graves disease. The specimen comprised peripheral blood mononuclear cells (PBMCs), sampled at new diagnosis, from a patient treated with antithyroid drugs. The chain couples TRBV7-3 to TRBJ2-1; the match to TRBD2 covers 16 bases. The DNA for the CDR3 is TGTGCCAGCAGCCTTGGGACTAGCGGGAGGGCCCATGAGCAGTTCTTC. Translating it yields CASSLGTSGRAHEQFF.